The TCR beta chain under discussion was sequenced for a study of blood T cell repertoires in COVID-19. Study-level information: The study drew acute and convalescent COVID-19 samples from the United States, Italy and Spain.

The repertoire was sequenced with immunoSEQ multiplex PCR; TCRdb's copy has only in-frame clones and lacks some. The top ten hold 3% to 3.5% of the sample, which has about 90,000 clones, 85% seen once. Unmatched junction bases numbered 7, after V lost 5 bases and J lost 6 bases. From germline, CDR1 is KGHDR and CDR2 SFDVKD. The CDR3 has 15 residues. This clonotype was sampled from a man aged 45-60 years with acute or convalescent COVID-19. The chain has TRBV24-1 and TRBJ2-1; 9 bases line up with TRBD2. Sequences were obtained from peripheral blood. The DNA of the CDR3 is TGTGCCACCAGTGTGCCTAGCGGGAATGTCAATGAGCAGTTCTTC. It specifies CATSVPSGNVNEQFF.